This T cell receptor beta chain stems from a study of blood T cell repertoires in COVID-19. During active infection, Seattle patients enrolled and were then monitored through disease. Authors' processing steps: For nucleated cells, counts were estimated from reference gene primer amplification. Using immunoSEQ multiplex PCR, the repertoire was profiled, and TCRdb retains in-frame clones only, with some absent. The V and J calls and clone size come from that table; D and trimming were worked out from the DNA. The data show roughly 380,000 clones, about 92% seen once. This clone is a singleton in its sample. V lost 1 base and J lost 3, with 12 bases in between. Germline V gene data show CDR1 as LGHDT and CDR2 as YNNKEL (reference sequence). The CDR3 has 15 amino acids.

The sample taken for sequencing was peripheral blood. The V gene is TRBV3-1 (or the pseudogene TRBV3-2), the J gene TRBJ2-5, with a possible D match to TRBD1 (5 bases). The receptor's source is a woman aged 55-75 years with COVID-19, enrolled during active disease. The chain's CDR3 is CASSQVIGVKETQYF. The CDR3 coding sequence is TGTGCCAGCAGCCAAGTGATAGGGGTAAAAGAGACCCAGTACTTC.